Described below is a single T cell receptor (beta chain) sequence and its context. No cognate antigen has been identified for it. This clone may be a read error of a much larger clone one base away. These data originate in a study of blood T cells in healthy people across ages (dated by TCRdb to the mid-2010s). Notes on the research overall: In model experiments, template switching captured about one uniquely barcoded TCR beta cDNA molecule for every two T cells. Donors of different ages were randomly distributed across sequencing lanes to avoid experimental bias. Four age groups were formed from the donors: young (average about 15 years), middle-aged (approximately 40), aged (about 68) and long-lived (less than 85). The study analyzed two additional independent replicas of 1 million unique cDNA reads from the same blood draw for two donors, one aged 18 to 30 and one aged 80 or older. The study measured age-related changes in TCR beta repertoire diversity using deep sequencing normalized with unique cDNA molecular identifiers. The research as a whole found: Observed TCR beta diversity per million T cells fell roughly linearly with age, and a significant reduction was already apparent by age around 39. Bulk unsorted PBMC profiling prevented conclusive comparison of naive and antigen-experienced compartments. The long-lived group showed more naive CD4+ T cells, fewer expanded clones and increased TCR diversity than the aged group, suggesting age selection. The percentage of naive T cells measured by flow cytometry correlated strongly with observed TCR beta diversity. Because donor CMV infection status was unknown, age-related changes in expanded clonotypes were potentially confounded. Estimates of total diversity based on one million sequenced T cells were regarded as lower bounds and as underestimates.

The library was built by means of 5' RACE. Sequencing took place on an Illumina HiSeq 2500. A second PCR of roughly 7 to 11 cycles was performed with a sample-barcoded 5' primer and a J-beta primer mix. A unique molecular identifier was introduced onto each TCR beta cDNA molecule by a template-switch 5' adaptor carrying 12 random nucleotides. At least 3 million CDR3-containing paired-end reads were obtained from each sample. All of the RNA was converted into first-strand cDNA using the Mint cDNA synthesis kit, with a TRBC-specific oligonucleotide serving as the primer. Following uracil-DNA glycosylase treatment, a first 18-cycle PCR with universal primers M1SS and BC2_uni_R was performed on all cDNA. The study's processing was this. Each sample was normalized by randomly selecting 1 million high-quality reads, each carrying a distinct molecular identifier. Instead of being binned into consensus sequences, reads with shared molecular identifiers were discarded. CDR3 identification, clonotype clustering and error correction used MiTCR with a Q25 quality threshold and the strictest error-elimination algorithm. A nonparametric unseen species model with Euler transformation was used to estimate lower-bound total TCR beta diversity. TCRdb ran its own pipeline on the public reads, namely fastp trimming at Q25 and MiXCR clone calling, and kept in-frame beta chains. Each entry merges the rows of one CDR3 protein and shows their most common DNA and genes. The V and J calls were determined by TCRdb, not by the authors. A total of about 1.1 million distinct CDR3 sequences appear in this sample, about two fifths of them only once. The top ten hold under 15% of the sample.

Systemically healthy Caucasian individuals from Russia, 39 in total and aged about 6 to 90 years, were included as donors. Each donor gave ten milliliters of peripheral blood, collected into EDTA-treated Vacutainer tubes. Ficoll-Paque density-gradient centrifugation was used to isolate PBMCs, with at least 7 million per sample. Total RNA, at least 5.5 micrograms per sample, was extracted from PBMCs with Trizol reagent. The percentages of naive CD45RAhigh/CD27high T cells were determined by flow cytometry on a PBMC aliquot from every donor. V loses 2 bases of germline sequence and J loses 8 bases, and the interval between the two ends is 7 bases. The germline V gene (reference sequence) supplies CDR1 DFQATT and CDR2 SNEGSKA. The CDR3 measures 11 amino acids from cysteine to phenylalanine. Of the read, only the CDR3 DNA is kept; its 33 bases are in frame from base 1.

The sequencing sample was made of blood. The rearrangement combines TRBV20-1 with TRBJ2-1, and possibly TRBD2, on 5 matching bases. The source of this sequence is a man between 18 and 35 years old in good health. The CDR3 protein is CSARLADEQFF. The nucleotide sequence reads TGCAGTGCTAGACTAGCCGATGAGCAGTTCTTC.